The 20 T cell receptor beta chains below were found in one sample sequenced in a study of shared clonotypes between healthy human individuals (dated by TCRdb to about 2020). Libraries came from the immunoSEQ multiplex PCR assay. TCRdb re-hosts the immuneACCESS table, in-frame sequences only. Its copies lack some clones; in the studies checked, an unresolved V gene accounts for under half of them, and the cause for the rest is not known. This sample has about 1 million clones in its table, and around four fifths of those were observed once. 1.4% of the sample goes to the ten largest clones. Sequenced material: memory CD4+ T cells sorted from blood. What the cell subset or site label conveys for this sample: CD45RA-negative fraction. These receptors originate from a man aged 18 to 29 in good health.

Comments on this clone: This sequence may be a read error, since a much larger clone differs from it by one base. The same CDR3 can be traced to other DNA sequences in this sample. The V and J genes are TRBV5-1 and TRBJ2-7; unclear D gene. This CDR3 has 11 amino acids. Germline CDR1 reads SGHRS; CDR2 reads YFSETQ. Trimming took off 4 bases at V and 1 base at J, with 3 bases between the two ends. The CDR3 DNA reads as TGCGCCAGCAGCACATCCTACGAGCAGTACTTC. It specifies CASSTSYEQYF.

This clone has just a few counts. The J gene is TRBJ2-3, the V gene TRBV11-2; D is undetermined. There are 15 residues in the CDR3. Germline V gene sequence: CDR1 SGHAT, CDR2 FQNNGV. Trimming pared 2 bases from V and 1 base from J, leaving 10 bases between. The CDR3 DNA reads TGTGCCAGCAGCTTACCCCTTCCGGGCACAGATACGCAGTATTTT. Its protein product is CASSLPLPGTDTQYF. The full variable domain, with the rest looked up from reference TRBV11-2 and TRBJ2-3, is EAGVAQSPRYKIIEKRQSVAFWCNPISGHATLYWYQQILGQGPKLLIQFQNNGVVDDSQLPKDRFSAERLKGVDSTLKIQPAKLEDSAVYLCASSLPLPGTDTQYFGPGTRLTVL.

For this clone: The sample contains more than one DNA sequence encoding this CDR3. In DNA, the CDR3 is TGTGCCAGCAGCTCACAGGGAACCGGGGAGCTGTTTTTT. Its protein is CASSSQGTGELFF. The chain links TRBV11-2 to TRBJ2-2, with D possibly matching TRBD1 (6 bases). There are 13 residues in the CDR3. V was trimmed by 4 bases and J by 5 bases, leaving 8 bases between them. Germline assignment: CDR1 SGHAT and CDR2 FQNNGV. Looking up the rest from reference TRBV11-2 and TRBJ2-2 gives the full variable domain: EAGVAQSPRYKIIEKRQSVAFWCNPISGHATLYWYQQILGQGPKLLIQFQNNGVVDDSQLPKDRFSAERLKGVDSTLKIQPAKLEDSAVYLCASSSQGTGELFFGEGSRLTVL.

This clone appeared once. The chain carries TRBV2 and TRBJ2-3; no clear D gene. The germline V and J ends were trimmed by 4 bases and 0 bases, with 8 bases remaining between them. From germline, CDR1 is SNHLY and CDR2 FYNNEI. The CDR3 contains 14 residues. Here the CDR3 reads CASSVERSTDTQYF. The CDR3 region has the DNA TGTGCCAGCAGTGTGGAACGTAGCACAGATACGCAGTATTTT.

V and J are TRBV20-1 and TRBJ2-4; D is unclear. The CDR3 contains 11 residues. Germline loops: CDR1 DFQATT, CDR2 SNEGSKA (reference sequence). V shed 7 bases and J shed 3 bases, with 7 bases lying between them. CDR3 residues: CSGHLKNIQYF. CDR3 sequence (DNA): TGCAGTGGGCACCTCAAAAACATTCAGTACTTC.

The chain has TRBV10-1 and TRBJ2-1; the D gene is possibly TRBD1 (5 bases). The CDR3 is made up of 16 amino acids. Germline-derived CDR1 and CDR2 are WNHNN and SYGVQD (reference sequence). Trimming removed 2 bases from V and 7 bases from J, with 18 bases in between. CDR3 sequence reads: CASSEGAPRLGNEQFF. As DNA, the CDR3 is TGCGCCAGCAGTGAGGGGGCCCCACGGTTGGGGAATGAGCAGTTCTTC.

V gene TRBV10-3 combines with J gene TRBJ2-3; D perhaps matches TRBD2 (5 bases). Germline V gene lookup returns CDR1 ENHRY and CDR2 SYGVKD. V gave up 4 bases and J gave up 5 bases, with 13 bases separating them. The CDR3 is 14 residues long. CDR3 in DNA: TGTGCCATCAGTGGTACCCCAGGAGGAGATACGCAGTATTTT. It codes for CAISGTPGGDTQYF.

The V gene is TRBV7-3, the J gene TRBJ2-1; D call uncertain. V was clipped by 5 bases and J by 5 bases, with 19 bases between them. CDR1 SGHTA and CDR2 FQGTGA come from the germline V gene. The CDR3 extends over 16 amino acids. In nucleotides, the CDR3 is TGTGCCAGCAGCCCGACCCCATGGCGGCAAGACAATGAGCAGTTCTTC. Its translation is CASSPTPWRQDNEQFF.

The sample holds one count of this clone. V and J are TRBV7-2 and TRBJ1-6; D gene unclear. CDR3 size: 13 residues. Deletions cut 5 bases from V and 7 bases from J, with 9 bases between. In germline, CDR1 is SGHTA, CDR2 FQGNSA. The CDR3 spells CASSPETNSPLHF. CDR3 bases: TGTGCCAGCAGCCCAGAAACAAATTCACCCCTCCACTTT.

The chain is built from TRBV5-1 and TRBJ2-5, with 11 bases matching TRBD1. The J segment lost 4 bases and the V segment lost 5 bases, leaving 7 bases of the junction unmatched. The CDR3 covers 15 residues. CDR1 and CDR2 from the germline V gene are SGHRS and YFSETQ. The CDR3 coding sequence is TGCGCCAGCAGTTCCCGGACAGGGGGCCGAGAGACCCAGTACTTC. Amino acid sequence: CASSSRTGGRETQYF. Drawing the rest from reference TRBV5-1 and TRBJ2-5, the complete variable domain is KAGVTQTPRYLIKTRGQQVTLSCSPISGHRSVSWYQQTPGQGLQFLFEYFSETQRNKGNFPGRFSGRQFSNSRSEMNVSTLELGDSALYLCASSSRTGGRETQYFGPGTRLLVL.

The chain links TRBV28 to TRBJ1-1; D gene unclear. Germline lookup yields CDR1 MDHEN and CDR2 SYDVKM. The ends were cut back, 2 bases at V and 7 bases at J, with 5 bases in the middle. The CDR3 is 11 amino acids. The CDR3 coding sequence is TGTGCCAGCAGTTTAGGGTATGAAGCTTTCTTT. Protein: CASSLGYEAFF.

CDR3 bases: TGCGCCAGCAGCTTGGTTGTCTCAGGTCCCGCGGAGCAGTACTTC. This gives the protein CASSLVVSGPAEQYF. The V gene is TRBV5-1, the J gene TRBJ2-7, with D unclear. CDR1 is SGHRS, CDR2 YFSETQ, per germline. The CDR3 contains 15 residues. V was cut by 0 bases and J by 7 bases, with 17 bases left in between. Variable domain in full (rest from reference TRBV5-1 and TRBJ2-7): KAGVTQTPRYLIKTRGQQVTLSCSPISGHRSVSWYQQTPGQGLQFLFEYFSETQRNKGNFPGRFSGRQFSNSRSEMNVSTLELGDSALYLCASSLVVSGPAEQYFGPGTRLTVT.

This clone turned up a few times. V is TRBV7-3 and J is TRBJ2-1; maybe TRBD1 (5 bases). This CDR3 is built from 14 residues. Trimming stripped 1 base from V and 10 bases from J, with 14 bases between. The V gene's germline CDR1 is SGHTA and CDR2 FQGTGA. CDR3 sequence: CASSLSPREEEQFF. The CDR3 coding sequence is TGTGCCAGCAGCTTAAGTCCCAGGGAAGAGGAGCAGTTCTTC. Complete variable domain (other parts from reference TRBV7-3 and TRBJ2-1): GAGVSQTPSNKVTEKGKYVELRCDPISGHTALYWYRQSLGQGPEFLIYFQGTGAADDSGLPNDRFFAVRPEGSVSTLKIQRTERGDSAVYLCASSLSPREEEQFFGPGTRLTVL.

This sequence joins TRBV5-1 and TRBJ2-5; D is unresolved. V was clipped by 4 bases and J by 1 base, with 11 bases between them. The CDR3 length is 14 residues. Germline CDR1 and CDR2: SGHRS and YFSETQ. The CDR3 DNA sequence: TGCGCCAGCAGCCCTCCTAACGGCCAAGAGACCCAGTACTTC. Protein product: CASSPPNGQETQYF.

The V and J genes are TRBV4-1 and TRBJ1-2, with D possibly matching TRBD1 (5 bases). The CDR3 runs to 17 residues. Trimming removed 0 bases from V and 4 bases from J, with 18 bases in between. CDR1 is MGHRA and CDR2 is YSYEKL in the germline V gene. CDR3: CASSQDYLDSPRYGYTF. The CDR3 coding sequence is TGCGCCAGCAGCCAAGATTATTTAGACAGCCCGCGCTATGGCTACACCTTC.

This chain connects TRBV9 to TRBJ2-1, with a weak D call TRBD2 (6 bases). The V end lost 0 bases, the J end lost 0 bases, and 10 bases lay between the germline ends. Per the germline V gene, CDR1 is SGDLS and CDR2 is YYNGEE. The CDR3 has 16 amino acids. CDR3 coding DNA: TGTGCCAGCAGCGTAGTTGGAGGGAGCTCCTACAATGAGCAGTTCTTC. Protein sequence: CASSVVGGSSYNEQFF.

The chain links TRBV2 to TRBJ2-7; D is unresolved. The length of the CDR3 is 13 residues. Germline loops: CDR1 SNHLY, CDR2 FYNNEI. The V end lost 5 bases, the J end lost 3 bases, and 11 bases lay between the germline ends. This chain's CDR3 is CASSIDRIYEQYF. For the CDR3, the DNA is TGTGCCAGCAGTATCGACCGAATCTACGAGCAGTACTTC.

The rearrangement uses TRBV5-6 and TRBJ2-1; 10 nucleotides agree with TRBD1. The CDR3 totals 16 residues. V dropped 2 bases and J dropped 5; count of bases not matched to a gene: 7. The germline V gene encodes CDR1 SGHDT and CDR2 YYEEEE. The CDR3 nucleotides read TGTGCCAGCAGCTTCGTCGAGGACAGGGGGAACAATGAGCAGTTCTTC. Translating it yields CASSFVEDRGNNEQFF.

CDR3 DNA sequence: TGTGCCAGCAGTTTTTTAGGACAGACCAACACCGGGGAGCTGTTTTTT. It codes for CASSFLGQTNTGELFF. The rearrangement uses TRBV27 and TRBJ2-2; TRBD1 might be the D (6 bases). The CDR3 is 16 amino acids. Deletions cut 3 bases from V and 2 bases from J, with 13 bases between. Per germline, CDR1 MNHEY and CDR2 SMNVEV (reference sequence).

This clone was seen a few times. The chain has TRBV11-2 and TRBJ1-3; D is perhaps TRBD1 (5 bases). Trimming took 4 bases from V and 0 from J, leaving 13 bases between them. The CDR3 contains 16 residues. Germline CDR1 SGHAT, CDR2 FQNNGV. The CDR3 loop is CASSSLGLFSGNTIYF. CDR3 sequence (DNA): TGTGCCAGCAGCTCCCTGGGACTGTTCTCTGGAAACACCATATATTTT.